Following are 18 T cell receptor beta chains from one sample sequenced in a study of STAT5B mutations in CD4+ large granular lymphocyte leukemia. The table came from immunoSEQ multiplex PCR; TCRdb's copy has only in-frame clones and leaves some out. The sample includes around 20,000 clones, around 78% of them seen just once. The sample was CD4+ T cells from blood buffy coats. These receptors were collected from a human donor in good health.

V is TRBV7-9 and J is TRBJ1-6, with 7 bases matching TRBD1. With V trimmed by 1 base and J by 10 bases, 4 bases remained unmatched. From germline, CDR1 is SEHNR and CDR2 FQNEAQ (reference sequence). CDR3 length equals 14 residues. The CDR3 protein is CASSLEAQGSPLHF. For the CDR3, the DNA is TGTGCCAGCAGCTTAGAGGCACAGGGGTCACCCCTCCACTTT.

The V and J genes are TRBV4-1 and TRBJ2-7; 11 nucleotides agree with TRBD2. Germline loops: CDR1 MGHRA, CDR2 YSYEKL. The ends lost 1 base at V and 4 bases at J; junction bases unmatched: 6. This CDR3 region has 16 residues. CDR3 sequence: CASSQGGGLAAYEQYF. In DNA form, the CDR3 reads TGCGCCAGCAGCCAAGGGGGGGGACTAGCGGCATACGAGCAGTACTTC.

This clone was recorded once. The chain carries TRBV7-9 and TRBJ2-5, with D unclear. Deletions cut 5 bases from V and 0 bases from J, with 13 bases between. The CDR3 runs to 15 residues. Germline loops: CDR1 SEHNR, CDR2 FQNEAQ (reference sequence). CDR3 sequence reads: CASSETADYQETQYF. The DNA for the CDR3 is TGTGCCAGCAGCGAAACGGCCGATTACCAAGAGACCCAGTACTTC.

The chain couples TRBV4-1 to TRBJ2-5; 9 nucleotides align to TRBD1. The better agreement between TRBJ2-7 and the DNA end casts doubt on the J call. Germline assignment: CDR1 MGHRA and CDR2 YSYEKL. The CDR3 consists of 17 residues. Here the CDR3 DNA reads TGCGCCAGCAGCCGGGACGTACAGGGGGCGGGCTCCTACGAGCAGTACTTC. It yields the protein CASSRDVQGAGSYEQYF.

This chain links TRBV2 with TRBJ2-7; D could derive from TRBD1 or TRBD2 (5 bases each). V lost 6 bases, J lost 4 bases, and 10 bases lay in between. The CDR3 has 12 amino acids. In germline, CDR1 is SNHLY, CDR2 FYNNEI. CDR3 DNA: TGTGCCAGCAGACTGGGGGAGTACGAGCAGTACTTC. Its translation is CASRLGEYEQYF.

This chain links TRBV15 with TRBJ2-7; D is perhaps TRBD1 (5 bases). Germline CDR1 LNHNV, CDR2 YYDKDF (reference sequence). The CDR3 is 16 amino acids. The V gene lost 0 bases and the J gene lost 2 bases, with 14 bases spanning the gap. The CDR3 DNA is TGTGCCACCAGCAGAGAGACGGCAGGGAAACCCTACGAGCAGTACTTC. This gives the protein CATSRETAGKPYEQYF. Complete variable domain (other parts from reference TRBV15 and TRBJ2-7): DAMVIQNPRYQVTQFGKPVTLSCSQTLNHNVMYWYQQKSSQAPKLLFHYYDKDFNNEADTPDNFQSRRPNTSFCFLDIRSPGLGDTAMYLCATSRETAGKPYEQYFGPGTRLTVT.

The rearrangement links TRBV29-1 to TRBJ1-2; D unclear. Deletions cut 0 bases from V and 8 bases from J, with 13 bases between. Per the germline V gene, CDR1 is SQVTM and CDR2 is ANQGSEA. The CDR3 spans 13 residues. The CDR3 spells CSVEEGGRAGYTF. The DNA of the CDR3 is TGCAGCGTTGAAGAAGGTGGCCGGGCGGGCTACACCTTC.

Comments on this clone: Germline and junction disagree at one end, which may indicate a read error. The chain links TRBV4-3 to TRBJ2-7; possibly TRBD1 for D (5 bases). This CDR3 is built from 13 residues. Germline CDR1 LGHNA, CDR2 YSLEER. This CDR3 reads CASSQDLKTVKSF. The CDR3 coding sequence is TGCGCCAGCAGCCAAGATTTAAAGACAGTCAAAAGCTTC.

The CDR3 protein is CASSVSSGSYEQYF. CDR3 coding DNA: TGTGCCAGCAGCGTGTCTAGCGGGAGCTACGAGCAGTACTTC. The rearrangement joins TRBV9 to TRBJ2-7, with 10 bases matching TRBD2. Germline trimming cut 2 bases from V and 3 bases from J; bases unmatched to any gene: 2. The CDR3 loop spans 14 amino acids. CDR1 is SGDLS and CDR2 is YYNGEE in the germline V gene.

This chain links TRBV29-1 with TRBJ2-1, with D possibly being TRBD1 or TRBD2 (5 bases each). The CDR3 spans 18 residues. Looked up from germline, CDR1 is SQVTM and CDR2 is ANQGSEA. Trimming pared 2 bases from V and 15 bases from J, leaving 35 bases between. The CDR3 bases are TGCAGCGTTGAACGACGCGACAGAGGAGTATCGGGCGGGTCGAGGGGGTTCTTC. Its protein product is CSVERRDRGVSGGSRGFF.

This chain joins TRBV9 and TRBJ1-2; D remains ambiguous. The V gene's germline CDR1 is SGDLS and CDR2 YYNGEE. Between the trimmed V and J ends, which lost 0 bases and 4 bases, there was a span of 7 bases. This CDR3 comprises 13 residues. The CDR3 bases are TGTGCCAGCAGCGTAGGCCGGCTCTATGGCTACACCTTC. Amino acid sequence: CASSVGRLYGYTF.

This chain uses TRBV7-9 with TRBJ1-4, with TRBD1 as a possible D gene (5 bases). V was shortened by 5 bases and J by 7 bases, with 17 bases between the two germline ends. The CDR3 extends over 15 amino acids. CDR1 and CDR2 from the germline V gene are SEHNR and FQNEAQ (reference sequence). The CDR3 loop is CASSQARGMGEKLFF. The CDR3 region has the DNA TGTGCCAGCAGCCAAGCGCGGGGGATGGGTGAAAAACTGTTTTTT.

This chain connects TRBV7-3 to TRBJ1-6; TRBD1 is a possible D gene (5 bases). The CDR3 sequence is 15 residues long. Germline values: CDR1 SGHTA, CDR2 FQGTGA. V lost 4 bases to trimming and J lost 10 bases, with 17 bases between them. CDR3: CASSWGTGSGSPLHF. CDR3 DNA: TGTGCCAGCAGCTGGGGGACGGGGTCTGGATCACCCCTCCACTTT.

This clone has only one observation. V usage is TRBV7-8 and J usage is TRBJ2-5; D is uncertain. This CDR3 spans 15 amino acids. The ends were cut back, 8 bases at V and 0 bases at J, with 16 bases in the middle. Germline V gene sequence: CDR1 SGHVS, CDR2 FQNEAQ. The chain's CDR3 is CASDLELANQETQYF. CDR3 coding DNA: TGTGCCAGCGACCTCGAACTCGCAAACCAAGAGACCCAGTACTTC.

V and J are TRBV5-4 and TRBJ2-1; TRBD2 agrees at 9 bases. Germline lookup yields CDR1 SGHNT and CDR2 YYREEE (reference sequence). There are 15 residues in the CDR3. V dropped 1 base and J dropped 8; count of bases not matched to a gene: 7. CDR3 coding DNA: TGTGCCAGCAGCTTGTCGAGCGGGAGGTTCTATGAGCAGTTCTTC. The encoded protein is CASSLSSGRFYEQFF.

The V gene is TRBV2, the J gene TRBJ1-1; D ambiguous. The CDR3 consists of 13 residues. Germline V gene sequence: CDR1 SNHLY, CDR2 FYNNEI. Trimming took off 2 bases at V and 5 bases at J, with 9 bases between the two ends. CDR3 DNA sequence: TGTGCCAGCAGTGAAATGCCGACAACTGAAGCTTTCTTT. It specifies CASSEMPTTEAFF.

This clone was seen just once. J is TRBJ2-3 and V is TRBV9; possibly TRBD2 for D (5 bases). CDR1 and CDR2 (germline): SGDLS, YYNGEE. CDR3 length equals 17 residues. The V gene lost 0 bases and the J gene lost 0 bases, with 14 bases spanning the gap. The CDR3 is CASSVGLMGSSTDTQYF. The CDR3 DNA reads as TGTGCCAGCAGCGTAGGTCTAATGGGGAGTAGCACAGATACGCAGTATTTT.

CDR3 DNA sequence: TGTGCCAGCAGCTTCACTAGCGGGTACTCCTACAATGAGCAGTTCTTC. It encodes CASSFTSGYSYNEQFF. The genes are TRBV7-6 and TRBJ2-1, with 9 bases identical to TRBD2. This CDR3 region has 16 residues. V lost 3 bases and J lost 0; bases outside the gene matches: 3. From germline, CDR1 is SGHVS and CDR2 FNYEAQ.